This passage covers 6 T cell receptor beta chains from one sample sequenced in a study of T cells in localized non-small cell lung cancer. Assay used: immunoSEQ multiplex PCR; TCRdb lists only in-frame clones, some missing. The sample yields some 82,000 clones, around 82% seen once. Sequenced material: PBMCs, taken before any cancer treatment. These receptors were taken from a man between 40 and 75 years old with stage II squamous cell lung carcinoma.

This chain links TRBV9 with TRBJ2-1; 7 nucleotides agree with TRBD1. CDR1 is SGDLS and CDR2 is YYNGEE in the germline V gene. The CDR3 extends over 15 amino acids. V lost 0 bases to trimming and J lost 1 base; unmatched junction nucleotides: 1. The CDR3 nucleotides are TGTGCCAGCAGCGTAGTGGGACAGTCCTACAATGAGCAGTTCTTC. Translation gives CASSVVGQSYNEQFF.

The chain links TRBV19 to TRBJ2-1; D is unclear. Trimming took off 6 bases at V and 4 bases at J, with 7 bases between the two ends. CDR3 size: 12 residues. Germline CDR1 LNHDA, CDR2 SQIVND (reference sequence). For the CDR3, the DNA is TGTGCCAGTAGGGCAGATTACAATGAGCAGTTCTTC. It translates to CASRADYNEQFF.

The chain links TRBV6-1 to TRBJ1-6; D is ambiguous. V was clipped by 6 bases and J by 4 bases, with 10 bases between them. CDR1 MNHNS and CDR2 SASEGT come from the germline V gene. The CDR3 has 14 amino acids. For the CDR3, the DNA is TGTGCCAGCAGATCACGGGAGTATAATTCACCCCTCCACTTT. It is translated as CASRSREYNSPLHF.

The rearrangement uses TRBV7-8 and TRBJ2-1; 16 bases map to TRBD2. V dropped 7 bases and J dropped 6; count of bases not matched to a gene: 9. The CDR3 has 17 amino acids. Germline CDR1 and CDR2: SGHVS and FQNEAQ. The CDR3: CASNQGLAGGPSNEQFF. CDR3 nucleotides: TGTGCCAGCAACCAGGGACTAGCGGGAGGGCCAAGCAATGAGCAGTTCTTC.

This chain links TRBV18 with TRBJ1-2; no clear D. From germline, CDR1 is KGHSH and CDR2 LQKENI. The V and J ends lost 2 bases and 0 bases respectively, with 13 bases between them. This CDR3 contains 16 residues. This chain's CDR3 is CASSPSAGRANYGYTF. The CDR3 nucleotides are TGTGCCAGCTCACCAAGCGCGGGCAGAGCTAACTATGGCTACACCTTC.

V and J are TRBV6-5 and TRBJ2-7, with a possible D match to TRBD1 (6 bases). The V and J ends lost 2 bases and 2 bases respectively, with 16 bases between them. In germline, CDR1 is MNHEY, CDR2 SVGAGI. This CDR3 is 16 amino acids long. The DNA for the CDR3 is TGTGCCAGCAGTTACACGTTTTTACAGGGAACCTACGAGCAGTACTTC. Amino acid sequence: CASSYTFLQGTYEQYF.